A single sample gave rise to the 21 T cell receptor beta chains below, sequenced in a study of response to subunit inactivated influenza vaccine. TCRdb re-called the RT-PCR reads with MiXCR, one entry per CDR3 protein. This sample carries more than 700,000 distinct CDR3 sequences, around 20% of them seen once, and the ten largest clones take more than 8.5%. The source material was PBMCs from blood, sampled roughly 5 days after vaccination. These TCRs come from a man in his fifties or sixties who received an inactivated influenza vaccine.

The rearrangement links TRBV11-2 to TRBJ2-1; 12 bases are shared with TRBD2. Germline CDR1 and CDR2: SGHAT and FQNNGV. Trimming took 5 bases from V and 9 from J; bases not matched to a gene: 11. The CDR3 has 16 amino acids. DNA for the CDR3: TGTGCCAGCAGCCCATCTAGCGGGAGGGCCGGAGGTGAGCAGTTCTTC. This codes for CASSPSSGRAGGEQFF.

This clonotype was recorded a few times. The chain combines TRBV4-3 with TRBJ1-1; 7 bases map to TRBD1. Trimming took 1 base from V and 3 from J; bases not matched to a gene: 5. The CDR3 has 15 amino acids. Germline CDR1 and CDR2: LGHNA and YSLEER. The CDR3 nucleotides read TGCGCCAGCAGCCAAGCTAGACAGGGTCACACTGAAGCTTTCTTT. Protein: CASSQARQGHTEAFF.

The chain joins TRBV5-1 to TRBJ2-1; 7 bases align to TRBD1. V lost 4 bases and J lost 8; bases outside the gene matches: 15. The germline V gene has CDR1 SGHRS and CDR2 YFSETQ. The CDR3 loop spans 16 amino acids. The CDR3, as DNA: TGCGCCAGCAGCGCGATGCCGGGGACAGATGTCCATGAGCAGTTCTTC. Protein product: CASSAMPGTDVHEQFF.

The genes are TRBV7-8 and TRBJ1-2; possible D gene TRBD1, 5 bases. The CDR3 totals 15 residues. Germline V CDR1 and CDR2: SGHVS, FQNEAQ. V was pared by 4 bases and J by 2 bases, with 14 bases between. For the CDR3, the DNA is TGTGCCAGCAGCTCGCAGGGACGTGCGAACTATGGCTACACCTTC. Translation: CASSSQGRANYGYTF.

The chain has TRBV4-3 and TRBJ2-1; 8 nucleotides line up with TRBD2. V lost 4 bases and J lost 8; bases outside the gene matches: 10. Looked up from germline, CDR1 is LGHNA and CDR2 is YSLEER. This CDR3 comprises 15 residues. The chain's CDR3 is CASSLSSGSGDEQFF. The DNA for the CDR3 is TGCGCCAGCAGCCTTTCTAGCGGGTCGGGGGATGAGCAGTTCTTC.

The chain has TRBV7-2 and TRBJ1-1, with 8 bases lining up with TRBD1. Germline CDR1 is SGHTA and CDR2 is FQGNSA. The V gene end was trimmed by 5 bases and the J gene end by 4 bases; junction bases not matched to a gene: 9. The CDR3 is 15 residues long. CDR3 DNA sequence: TGTGCCAGCAGCAAAAATCAGGGGGCGGTCACTGAAGCTTTCTTT. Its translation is CASSKNQGAVTEAFF.

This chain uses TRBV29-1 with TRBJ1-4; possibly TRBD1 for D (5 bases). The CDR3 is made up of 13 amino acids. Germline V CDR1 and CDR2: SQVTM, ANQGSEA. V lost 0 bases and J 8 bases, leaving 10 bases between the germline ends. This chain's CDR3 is CSVEDRVGEKLFF. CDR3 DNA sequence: TGCAGCGTTGAAGACAGGGTAGGGGAAAAACTGTTTTTT.

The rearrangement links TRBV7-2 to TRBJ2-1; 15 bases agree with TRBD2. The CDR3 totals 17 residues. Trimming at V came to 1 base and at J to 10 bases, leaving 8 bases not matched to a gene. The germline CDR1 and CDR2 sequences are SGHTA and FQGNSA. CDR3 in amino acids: CASSLGWTSGRASEQFF. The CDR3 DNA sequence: TGTGCCAGCAGCTTAGGATGGACTAGCGGGAGGGCCTCAGAGCAGTTCTTC.

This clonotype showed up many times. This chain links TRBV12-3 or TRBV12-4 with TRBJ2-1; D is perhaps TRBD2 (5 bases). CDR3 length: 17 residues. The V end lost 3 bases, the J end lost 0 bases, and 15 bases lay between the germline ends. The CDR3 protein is CASSFLVGADSYNEQFF. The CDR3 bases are TGTGCCAGCAGTTTTTTGGTGGGAGCGGACTCCTACAATGAGCAGTTCTTC.

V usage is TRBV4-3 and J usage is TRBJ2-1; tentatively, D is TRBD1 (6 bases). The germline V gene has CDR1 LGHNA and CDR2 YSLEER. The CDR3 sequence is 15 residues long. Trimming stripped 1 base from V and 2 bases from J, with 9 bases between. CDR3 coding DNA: TGCGCCAGCAGCCAAGCAACAGGGACCTACAATGAGCAGTTCTTC. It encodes CASSQATGTYNEQFF.

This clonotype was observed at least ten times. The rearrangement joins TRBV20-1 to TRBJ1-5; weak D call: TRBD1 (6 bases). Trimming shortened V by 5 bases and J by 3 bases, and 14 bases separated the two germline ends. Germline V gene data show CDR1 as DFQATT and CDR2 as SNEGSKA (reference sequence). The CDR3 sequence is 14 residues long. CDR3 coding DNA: TGCAGTGCTCCCGGAGGGGGAATCAATCAGCCCCAGCATTTT. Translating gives CSAPGGGINQPQHF.

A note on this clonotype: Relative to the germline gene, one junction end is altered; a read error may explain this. The chain's CDR3 is CASSQDKTGESQYF. The CDR3, as DNA: TGTGCCAGCAGCCAAGATAAGACGGGGGAGAGCCAGTACTTC. The genes are TRBV4-2 and TRBJ2-5, with D possibly matching TRBD2 (6 bases). Germline values: CDR1 LGHNA, CDR2 YNFKEQ. This CDR3 contains 14 residues.

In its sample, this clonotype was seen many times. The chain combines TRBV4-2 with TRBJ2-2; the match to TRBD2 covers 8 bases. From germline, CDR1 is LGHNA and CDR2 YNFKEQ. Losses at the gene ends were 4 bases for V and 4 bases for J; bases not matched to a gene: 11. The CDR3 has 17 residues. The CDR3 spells CASSLPPDREGTGELFF. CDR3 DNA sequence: TGTGCCAGCAGCCTACCACCGGACCGGGAGGGCACCGGGGAGCTGTTTTTT.

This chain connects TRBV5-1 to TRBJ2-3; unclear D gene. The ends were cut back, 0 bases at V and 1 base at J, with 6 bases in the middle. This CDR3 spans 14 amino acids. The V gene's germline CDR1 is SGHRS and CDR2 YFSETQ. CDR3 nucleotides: TGCGCCAGCAGCTTGGAGGACCGCACAGATACGCAGTATTTT. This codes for CASSLEDRTDTQYF.

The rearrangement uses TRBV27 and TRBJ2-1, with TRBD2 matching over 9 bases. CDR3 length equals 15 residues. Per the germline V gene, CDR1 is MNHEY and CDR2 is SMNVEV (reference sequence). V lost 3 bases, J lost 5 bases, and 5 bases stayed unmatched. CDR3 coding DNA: TGTGCCAGCAGTTTTTTTAGCGGGAGCCACAATGAGCAGTTCTTC. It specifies CASSFFSGSHNEQFF.

The CDR3 loop is CASSYSIYSNQPQHF. CDR3 bases: TGTGCCAGCAGTTACTCGATCTATAGCAATCAGCCCCAGCATTTT. The V and J genes are TRBV6-5 and TRBJ1-5; the D is unclear. Looked up from germline, CDR1 is MNHEY and CDR2 is SVGAGI. The CDR3 is made up of 15 amino acids. Deletions cut 0 bases from V and 0 bases from J, with 6 bases between.

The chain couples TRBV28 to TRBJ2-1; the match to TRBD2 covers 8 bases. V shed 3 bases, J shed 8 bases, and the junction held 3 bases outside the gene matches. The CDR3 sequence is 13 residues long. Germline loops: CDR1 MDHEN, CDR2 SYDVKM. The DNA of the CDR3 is TGTGCCAGCAGTTTCGCCGGGGGGGATGAGCAGTTCTTC. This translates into CASSFAGGDEQFF.

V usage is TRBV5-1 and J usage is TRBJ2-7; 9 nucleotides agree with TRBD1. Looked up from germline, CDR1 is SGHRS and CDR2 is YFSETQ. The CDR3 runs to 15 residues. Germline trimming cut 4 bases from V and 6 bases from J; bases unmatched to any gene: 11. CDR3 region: CASSSSGTGRGEQYF. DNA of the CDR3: TGCGCCAGCAGCAGTTCCGGGACAGGGAGGGGCGAGCAGTACTTC.

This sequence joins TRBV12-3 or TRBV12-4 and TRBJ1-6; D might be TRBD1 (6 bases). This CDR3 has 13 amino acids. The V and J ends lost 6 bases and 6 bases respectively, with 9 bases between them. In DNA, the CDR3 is TGTGCCAGCAGGACAGGACTTAATTCACCCCTCCACTTT. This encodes CASRTGLNSPLHF.

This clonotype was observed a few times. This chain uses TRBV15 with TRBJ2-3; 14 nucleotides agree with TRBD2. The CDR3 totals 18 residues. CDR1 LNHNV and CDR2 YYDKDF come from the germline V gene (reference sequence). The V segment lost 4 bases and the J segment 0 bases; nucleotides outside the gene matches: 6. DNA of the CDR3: TGTGCCACCAGCACCGGGACTAGCGGGGGAACCAGCACAGATACGCAGTATTTT. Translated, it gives CATSTGTSGGTSTDTQYF.

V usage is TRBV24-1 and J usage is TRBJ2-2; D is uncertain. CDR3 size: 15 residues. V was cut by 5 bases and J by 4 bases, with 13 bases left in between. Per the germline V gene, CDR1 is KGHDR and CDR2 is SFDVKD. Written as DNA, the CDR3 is TGTGCCACCAGTGTTGCAGGTTCTGGCACCGGGGAGCTGTTTTTT. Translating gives CATSVAGSGTGELFF.